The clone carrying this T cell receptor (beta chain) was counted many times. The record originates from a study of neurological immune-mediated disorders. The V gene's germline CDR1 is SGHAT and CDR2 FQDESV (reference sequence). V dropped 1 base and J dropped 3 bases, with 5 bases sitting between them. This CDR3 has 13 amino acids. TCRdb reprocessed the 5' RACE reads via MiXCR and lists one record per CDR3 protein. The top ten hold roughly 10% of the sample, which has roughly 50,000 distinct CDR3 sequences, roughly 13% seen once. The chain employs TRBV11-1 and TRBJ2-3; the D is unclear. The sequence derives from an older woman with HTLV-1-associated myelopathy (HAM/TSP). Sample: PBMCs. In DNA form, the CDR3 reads TGTGCCAGCAGCTTAGGTCGTACAGATACGCAGTATTTT. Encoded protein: CASSLGRTDTQYF.